Each of the 9 T cell receptor beta chains below was sequenced from the same sample in a study of post-analysis software for immune sequencing data. Findings and limits, study-wide: Four or five TRBV segments, TRBV5-6, TRBV5-1 and TRBV20-1 among them, were found more frequent in patients than controls.

No antigen has been assigned to these receptors. Each TCR beta cDNA library carried unique molecular identifiers. One entry per CDR3 protein results from TCRdb running MiXCR on the PCR reads. Of about half a million distinct CDR3 sequences listed, under 55% are singletons. The sequencing input was blood. These TCRs come from a girl aged 10-17 years with multiple sclerosis.

The chain couples TRBV20-1 to TRBJ1-4; maybe TRBD1 (5 bases). This CDR3 region has 16 residues. Per germline, CDR1 DFQATT and CDR2 SNEGSKA (reference sequence). V lost 4 bases to trimming and J lost 8 bases, with 23 bases between them. The CDR3 protein is CSANDPGRAGREKLFF. In nucleotides, the CDR3 is TGCAGTGCTAACGATCCTGGGAGGGCGGGGCGAGAAAAACTGTTTTTT.

This clonotype turned up a few times. V usage is TRBV6-4 and J usage is TRBJ1-2; D might be TRBD1 (5 bases). The germline V gene encodes CDR1 MRHNA and CDR2 SNTAGT. The V and J ends lost 3 bases and 1 base respectively, with 15 bases between them. This CDR3 contains 16 residues. CDR3 nucleotide sequence: TGTGCCAGCAGTGAAGAGGGGCCCCCACATAACTATGGCTACACCTTC. It translates to CASSEEGPPHNYGYTF.

The chain links TRBV7-9 to TRBJ1-2; D gene uncertain. Germline values: CDR1 SEHNR, CDR2 FQNEAQ (reference sequence). CDR3 length: 14 residues. V was pared by 5 bases and J by 8 bases, with 18 bases between. The CDR3 DNA follows: TGTGCCAGCAGCCACGAGATTTTAGAGGGAGGCTACACCTTC. Translating it yields CASSHEILEGGYTF.

The chain combines TRBV7-6 with TRBJ2-7, with TRBD1 as a possible D gene (6 bases). The DNA end favors TRBJ2-5, so the J call may be wrong. The CDR3 is made up of 14 amino acids. Germline V CDR1 and CDR2: SGHVS, FNYEAQ. Written as DNA, the CDR3 is TGTGCCAGCAGCTTAGTCAGGGGCACGGAGACCCAGTACTTC. Its protein product is CASSLVRGTETQYF.

This clonotype has more than one count but fewer than ten. V gene TRBV29-1 combines with J gene TRBJ2-7; 8 bases line up with TRBD2. This CDR3 spans 14 amino acids. The V gene's germline CDR1 is SQVTM and CDR2 ANQGSEA. The V and J ends lost 2 bases and 3 bases, in that order; junction bases with no gene match: 6. Here the CDR3 reads CSVESPAGDYEQYF. The CDR3 nucleotides read TGCAGCGTTGAAAGCCCAGCGGGAGACTACGAGCAGTACTTC.

The V call is TRBV12-3 or TRBV12-4, the J call TRBJ1-4; no definite D call. The V end was cut by 5 bases, the J end by 8 bases, with 15 bases between. This CDR3 spans 14 amino acids. CDR3 region: CASSIGPDLEKLFF. CDR3 coding DNA: TGTGCCAGCAGTATTGGGCCAGATCTAGAAAAACTGTTTTTT.

This clonotype was observed a few times. The genes are TRBV4-1 and TRBJ2-3, with 11 bases that match TRBD2. The CDR3 is made up of 18 amino acids. Trimming took 4 bases from V and 2 from J; bases not matched to a gene: 11. Per the germline V gene, CDR1 is MGHRA and CDR2 is YSYEKL. In DNA, the CDR3 is TGCGCCAGCAGCCCGAGATTAGCGGGAGGGCCGAACACAGATACGCAGTATTTT. Encoded protein: CASSPRLAGGPNTDTQYF.

This CDR3 is CASSPETGSAETQYF. The CDR3 region has the DNA TGTGCCAGCAGCCCAGAGACAGGGAGTGCGGAGACCCAGTACTTC. J is TRBJ2-5 and V is TRBV7-9, with 7 bases fitting TRBD1. Germline CDR1 reads SEHNR; CDR2 reads FQNEAQ (reference sequence). J was trimmed by 5 bases and V by 5 bases; bases with no gene match: 11. The CDR3 is 15 residues long. Full variable domain (rest looked up from reference TRBV7-9 and TRBJ2-5): DTGVSQNPRHKITKRGQNVTFRCDPISEHNRLYWYRQTLGQGPEFLTYFQNEAQLEKSRLLSDRFSAERPKGSFSTLEIQRTEQGDSAMYLCASSPETGSAETQYFGPGTRLLVL.

This clonotype was recorded a few times. The V gene is TRBV20-1, the J gene TRBJ2-1; 7 bases map to TRBD2. Unmatched junction bases numbered 6, after V lost 0 bases and J lost 4 bases. This CDR3 is 15 amino acids long. Germline V gene data show CDR1 as DFQATT and CDR2 as SNEGSKA (reference sequence). CDR3 nucleotide sequence: TGCAGTGCTAGAGAGCCTAGCGGAATTTACAATGAGCAGTTCTTC. It is translated as CSAREPSGIYNEQFF.